This T cell receptor (beta chain) was found in a study of shared clonotypes between healthy human individuals. The overall study: CD8 memory received one plate per donor, CD8 naive two, CD4 memory three and CD4 naive three.

Clones were sequenced by immunoSEQ multiplex PCR, and TCRdb holds only the in-frame ones, with some missing. The table records more than 2 million clones, around 95% of them present only once. V trimming: 0 bases; J trimming: 7 bases; junction bases outside the gene matches: 11. Germline V lookup: CDR1 LGHNA, CDR2 YSLEER. The CDR3 runs to 17 residues. The specimen was naive CD4+ T cells sorted from blood. Subset denoted: CD45RA+ positively selected. The source is a man younger than 35 in good health. The chain employs TRBV4-3 and TRBJ2-1; 8 bases agree with TRBD2. The chain's CDR3 is CASSQESSGSPLNEQFF. The DNA of the CDR3 is TGCGCCAGCAGCCAAGAGTCGAGCGGGAGCCCCCTAAATGAGCAGTTCTTC.